The T cell receptor beta chain described here comes from a study of brain T cells in children with intractable seizures. The germline V and J ends were trimmed by 2 bases and 0 bases, with 11 bases remaining between them. CDR3 size: 16 residues. Germline V CDR1 and CDR2: MRHNA, SNTAGT. Profiling relied on immunoSEQ multiplex PCR, and the TCRdb table lists in-frame clones only, not all of them. There are 340,000 or so clones in the sample; about 93% occur only once, and around 5% lies in the top ten. As to time point: blood from clinic visit 5 months post-surgery; TSC patient then seizure free. The source material was peripheral blood, sampled roughly 5 months after surgery. This clonotype was sampled from a boy under two years old with tuberous sclerosis and intractable seizures. The chain has TRBV6-4 and TRBJ1-3, with a possible D match to TRBD1 (5 bases). In DNA, the CDR3 is TGTGCCAGCAGTGACGGGACTCTAGTCTCTGGAAACACCATATATTTT. This encodes CASSDGTLVSGNTIYF.